This T cell receptor beta chain was identified in a study of chemoradiotherapy in HPV16-positive cancers. Study background: Candidate HPV-specific clones and shared TCR motifs came from a couple of HPV16-positive patients.

The CDR3 is 15 amino acids. With 5 bases clipped from V and 0 bases from J, the junction kept 3 bases outside the gene matches. Looked up from germline, CDR1 is MNHEY and CDR2 is SMNVEV (reference sequence). Repertoires were generated with immunoSEQ multiplex PCR, while TCRdb's copy carries only in-frame clones and drops some. The sample consists of about 6,600 clones, 70% to 80% of them appearing once. To note about this clone: Its target is not known.

Study-level points and caveats: During treatment, candidate HPV-specific clones and E7-related motifs expanded in tumor. Better recurrence-free survival went with HPV-responsive T-cell expansion in HPV16-positive patients.

Repeated repertoire sampling spanned the course of chemoradiotherapy. The rearrangement links TRBV27 to TRBJ2-4; the match to TRBD2 covers 8 bases. This TCR was sampled from a human donor with HPV-associated anogenital cancer. The specimen comprised tumor tissue, sampled from a patient who underwent chemoradiotherapy. CDR3 loop: CASSIAGRAKNIQYF. The CDR3 nucleotides are TGTGCCAGCAGTATAGCGGGGCGAGCCAAAAACATTCAGTACTTC.